The 21 T cell receptor beta chains below were found in one sample sequenced in a study of cytomegalovirus exposure and HLA in healthy donors. 13 Jbeta primers and 60 Vbeta primers were used for the PCR. The assay was immunoSEQ multiplex PCR, and TCRdb's table has in-frame clones only and misses some. This table holds about 140,000 clones, around 80% found once. Sequencing input: PBMCs. These TCRs come from a man between 35 and 55 years old in good health and CMV-seronegative.

J is TRBJ1-6 and V is TRBV2; 8 bases line up with TRBD1. This CDR3 comprises 15 residues. Looked up from germline, CDR1 is SNHLY and CDR2 is FYNNEI. Losses at the gene ends were 6 bases for V and 0 bases for J; bases not matched to a gene: 1. CDR3 bases: TGTGCCAGCAGCGGGACAGGCTCCTATAATTCACCCCTCCACTTT. Translating it yields CASSGTGSYNSPLHF.

This clone showed up many times. This chain uses TRBV10-3 with TRBJ2-3; 7 positions match TRBD1. The CDR3 runs to 14 residues. With 10 bases clipped from V and 0 bases from J, the junction kept 7 bases outside the gene matches. CDR1 and CDR2 from the germline V gene are ENHRY and SYGVKD. The CDR3 DNA follows: TGTGCCAGTGCTGGGACAGCTAGCACAGATACGCAGTATTTT. Translation gives CASAGTASTDTQYF.

The V call is TRBV25-1, the J call TRBJ2-7; 11 positions agree with TRBD1. Germline V lookup: CDR1 MGHDK, CDR2 SYGVNS. The ends lost 10 bases at V and 1 base at J; junction bases unmatched: 9. This CDR3 spans 15 amino acids. The CDR3 region is CATQVGTGGSYEQYF. Here the CDR3 DNA reads TGTGCCACACAAGTGGGGACAGGGGGTTCCTACGAGCAGTACTTC.

The J gene is TRBJ2-3, the V gene TRBV29-1; TRBD1 agrees at 7 bases. In germline, CDR1 is SQVTM, CDR2 ANQGSEA. The CDR3 contains 13 residues. The ends lost 7 bases at V and 9 bases at J; junction bases unmatched: 13. The CDR3 sequence is CSALGAGGRTQYF. The DNA for the CDR3 is TGCAGCGCGCTAGGGGCAGGGGGAAGGACGCAGTATTTT.

The V gene is TRBV6-5, the J gene TRBJ1-1, with 9 bases that match TRBD1. V lost 0 bases and J lost 5; bases outside the gene matches: 4. Germline V gives CDR1 MNHEY, CDR2 SVGAGI. CDR3 length: 15 amino acids. CDR3 sequence reads: CASSYSGTGWTEAFF. The CDR3, as DNA: TGTGCCAGCAGTTACTCCGGGACAGGGTGGACTGAAGCTTTCTTT.

The V gene is TRBV19, the J gene TRBJ1-4; TRBD1 agrees at 7 bases. V lost 6 bases to trimming and J lost 5 bases; unmatched junction nucleotides: 6. Germline CDR1 and CDR2: LNHDA and SQIVND (reference sequence). The length of the CDR3 is 14 residues. The CDR3 sequence is CASRLSGGNEKLFF. The CDR3 DNA reads TGTGCCAGTAGGCTTTCAGGGGGGAATGAAAAACTGTTTTTT.

This chain connects TRBV5-1 to TRBJ2-5; D might be TRBD2 (6 bases). Germline V gives CDR1 SGHRS, CDR2 YFSETQ. Between the trimmed V and J ends, which lost 2 bases and 1 base, there was a span of 12 bases. The CDR3 runs 15 residues. This CDR3 is CASSLMGGFQETQYF. The CDR3 region has the DNA TGCGCCAGCAGCTTAATGGGGGGATTCCAAGAGACCCAGTACTTC. Using reference TRBV5-1 and TRBJ2-5 for the parts outside the CDR3, the full variable domain is KAGVTQTPRYLIKTRGQQVTLSCSPISGHRSVSWYQQTPGQGLQFLFEYFSETQRNKGNFPGRFSGRQFSNSRSEMNVSTLELGDSALYLCASSLMGGFQETQYFGPGTRLLVL.

The genes are TRBV18 and TRBJ1-1; perhaps TRBD1 as D (6 bases). The CDR3 spans 14 residues. Trimming stripped 9 bases from V and 4 bases from J, with 18 bases between. Germline V lookup: CDR1 KGHSH, CDR2 LQKENI. The CDR3 DNA follows: TGTGCCAGTCCAAAGGGGGGGCCAAGCACTGAAGCTTTCTTT. Residues: CASPKGGPSTEAFF.

This clone was detected only once. At the DNA level, this CDR3 is encoded by other sequences in the same sample as well. The V gene is TRBV11-2, the J gene TRBJ1-4; 11 bases fit TRBD1. V shed 3 bases, J shed 8 bases, and the junction held 2 bases outside the gene matches. The CDR3 length is 14 residues. In germline, CDR1 is SGHAT, CDR2 FQNNGV. CDR3 in DNA: TGTGCCAGCAGCTTGGGACAGGGGGTAGAAAAACTGTTTTTT. Protein product: CASSLGQGVEKLFF.

The chain joins TRBV1 to TRBJ2-7; the table names TRBD2, a call not compared with the DNA. TRBV1 corresponds to a pseudogene. This CDR3 has 15 residues. CDR3 nucleotide sequence: TGCACCAGCAGCCGGCCCCGGGAGACGTGGGGGGAGCAGTACTTC. It specifies CTSSRPRETWGEQYF.

The V and J genes are TRBV6-6 and TRBJ2-1, with D possibly being TRBD1 (6 bases). Trimming left V 5 bases short and J 1 base short, with 15 bases between. The CDR3 extends over 16 amino acids. In germline, CDR1 is MNHNY, CDR2 SVGAGI (reference sequence). CDR3 coding DNA: TGTGCCAGCAGTGGGGGCCAGGCGCTTTCCTACAATGAGCAGTTCTTC. Protein product: CASSGGQALSYNEQFF.

The chain is built from TRBV5-1 and TRBJ1-2; 12 nucleotides line up with TRBD1. From germline, CDR1 is SGHRS and CDR2 YFSETQ. The V and J ends lost 3 bases and 8 bases, in that order; junction bases with no gene match: 11. The CDR3 contains 16 residues. The CDR3 DNA reads as TGCGCCAGCAGCTCCGGGACAGGGGGCGCCTTGGGCGGCTACACCTTC. This translates into CASSSGTGGALGGYTF.

The chain uses TRBV27 and TRBJ1-2; TRBD1 matches 7 bases. The junction had 8 bases not matched to a gene; V was cut back by 6 bases and J by 4 bases. The germline V gene encodes CDR1 MNHEY and CDR2 SMNVEV (reference sequence). The CDR3 runs 14 residues. This chain's CDR3 is CASSHRGPIYGYTF. The CDR3 DNA follows: TGTGCCAGCAGCCACAGGGGCCCCATCTATGGCTACACCTTC.

This clone showed up just once. The chain combines TRBV15 with TRBJ2-3; 7 nucleotides align to TRBD2. The germline V gene encodes CDR1 LNHNV and CDR2 YYDKDF (reference sequence). V lost 5 bases and J lost 3; bases outside the gene matches: 20. The length of the CDR3 is 19 residues. The CDR3 loop is CATSLYYGWAGEGTDTQYF. DNA of the CDR3: TGTGCCACCAGCCTGTATTATGGATGGGCGGGGGAGGGAACAGATACGCAGTATTTT.

This chain uses TRBV7-9 with TRBJ2-6; the D gene is possibly TRBD1 (6 bases). CDR1 is SEHNR and CDR2 is FQNEAQ in the germline V gene (reference sequence). Trimming shortened V by 5 bases and J by 0 bases, and 17 bases separated the two germline ends. The length of the CDR3 is 18 residues. CDR3 amino acids: CASSLNPGQSSGANVLTF. In DNA, the CDR3 is TGTGCCAGCAGCCTCAACCCGGGACAAAGCTCTGGGGCCAACGTCCTGACTTTC.

CDR3 protein: CASSLQGTSYEQYF. Here the CDR3 DNA reads TGTGCCAGCAGCCTACAGGGGACCTCCTACGAGCAGTACTTC. V usage is TRBV5-4 and J usage is TRBJ2-7, with 7 bases identical to TRBD1. This CDR3 spans 14 amino acids. Germline CDR1 and CDR2: SGHNT and YYREEE (reference sequence). V shed 4 bases and J 0 bases; nucleotides not matched to a gene: 4.

This clone appeared a few times. The CDR3 sequence: CASSYGSPGSGNEQFF. Written as DNA, the CDR3 is TGTGCCAGCAGTTACGGGTCGCCAGGTAGTGGGAATGAGCAGTTCTTC. The rearrangement links TRBV6-6 to TRBJ2-1, with D uncertain. Germline CDR1 and CDR2: MNHNY and SVGAGI (reference sequence). The CDR3 runs 16 residues. Trimming shortened V by 2 bases and J by 7 bases, and 18 bases separated the two germline ends.

The chain uses TRBV19 and TRBJ1-1; possible D gene TRBD1, 5 bases. Trimming pared 1 base from V and 3 bases from J, leaving 15 bases between. This CDR3 is 16 amino acids long. Looked up from germline, CDR1 is LNHDA and CDR2 is SQIVND (reference sequence). This CDR3 reads CASSIGGRFRDTEAFF. Written as DNA, the CDR3 is TGTGCCAGTAGTATAGGGGGCAGGTTTCGGGACACTGAAGCTTTCTTT.

The V and J genes are TRBV2 and TRBJ2-3, with a tentative D call TRBD1 (5 bases). Between the trimmed V and J ends, which lost 5 bases and 1 base, there was a span of 10 bases. This CDR3 region has 14 residues. Germline CDR1 and CDR2: SNHLY and FYNNEI. The CDR3 reads CASSLQVGTDTQYF. In nucleotides, the CDR3 is TGTGCCAGCAGTTTACAGGTCGGCACAGATACGCAGTATTTT.

CDR3: CASSLAWTAMSSYNSPLHF. In DNA form, the CDR3 reads TGTGCCAGCAGCTTAGCCTGGACAGCCATGAGCTCCTATAATTCACCCCTCCACTTT. The chain carries TRBV7-8 and TRBJ1-6; a possible D gene is TRBD1 (6 bases). This CDR3 has 19 amino acids. Germline CDR1 and CDR2: SGHVS and FQNEAQ. Between the trimmed V and J ends, which lost 0 bases and 0 bases, there was a span of 15 bases.

As regards this clone: Other DNA sequences of this sample code for an identical CDR3. This chain's CDR3 is CASSPRQGSYEQYF. CDR3 DNA sequence: TGTGCCAGCAGCCCCCGACAGGGTTCCTACGAGCAGTACTTC. The gene calls are TRBV7-8 and TRBJ2-7, with 7 bases matching TRBD1. This CDR3 contains 14 residues. Germline loops: CDR1 SGHVS, CDR2 FQNEAQ. The V and J ends lost 5 bases and 1 base, in that order; junction bases with no gene match: 5.